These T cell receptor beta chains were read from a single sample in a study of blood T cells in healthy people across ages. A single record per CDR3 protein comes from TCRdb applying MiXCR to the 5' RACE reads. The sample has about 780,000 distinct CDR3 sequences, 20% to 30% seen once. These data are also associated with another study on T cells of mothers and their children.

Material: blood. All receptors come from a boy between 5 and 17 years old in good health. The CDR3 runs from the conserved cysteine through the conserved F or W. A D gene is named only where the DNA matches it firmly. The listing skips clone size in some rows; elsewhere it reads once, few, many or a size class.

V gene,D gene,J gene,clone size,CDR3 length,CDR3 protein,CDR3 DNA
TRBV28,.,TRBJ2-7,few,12,CASRGGLYEQYF,TGTGCCAGCCGCGGCGGTCTCTACGAGCAGTACTTC
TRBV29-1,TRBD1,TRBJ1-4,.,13,CSVSRGPGEKLFF,TGCAGCGTTTCCAGGGGGCCAGGTGAAAAACTGTTTTTT
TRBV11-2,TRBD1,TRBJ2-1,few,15,CASSRDRVSGNEQFF,TGTGCCAGCAGCCGGGACAGGGTATCCGGCAATGAGCAGTTCTTC
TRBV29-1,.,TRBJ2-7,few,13,CSAATWDNYEQYF,TGCAGCGCCGCTACGTGGGACAACTACGAGCAGTACTTC
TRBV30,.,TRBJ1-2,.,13,CAWTSGDGYGYTF,TGTGCCTGGACATCCGGGGACGGCTATGGCTACACCTTC
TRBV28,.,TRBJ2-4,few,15,CASSQQLLAKNIQYF,TGTGCCAGCAGTCAACAGCTTCTGGCCAAAAACATTCAGTACTTC
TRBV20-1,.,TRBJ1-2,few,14,CSALLPGRNYGYTF,TGCAGTGCTCTTTTACCGGGACGGAACTATGGCTACACCTTC
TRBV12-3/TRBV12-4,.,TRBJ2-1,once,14,CASSPTGGPNEQFF,TGTGCCAGCAGTCCTACCGGGGGGCCCAATGAGCAGTTCTTC
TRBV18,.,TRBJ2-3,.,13,CASSPRSADTQYF,TGTGCCAGCTCACCACGGAGCGCAGATACGCAGTATTTT
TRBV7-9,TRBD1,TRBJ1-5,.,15,CASSKSGTGEQPQHF,TGTGCCAGCAGCAAAAGCGGGACAGGGGAACAGCCCCAGCATTTT
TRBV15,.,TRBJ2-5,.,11,CATSGEETQYF,TGTGCCACCAGCGGAGAAGAGACCCAGTACTTC
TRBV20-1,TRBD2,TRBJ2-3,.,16,CSARFASGGSTDTQYF,TGCAGTGCTAGATTCGCTAGCGGGGGGAGCACAGATACGCAGTATTTT
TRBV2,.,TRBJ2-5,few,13,CASSVFVRETQYF,TGTGCCAGCAGTGTCTTTGTGAGAGAGACCCAGTACTTC
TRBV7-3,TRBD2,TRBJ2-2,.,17,CASSLTPGLHNTGELFF,TGTGCCAGCAGCTTAACCCCGGGACTACATAACACCGGGGAGCTGTTTTTT
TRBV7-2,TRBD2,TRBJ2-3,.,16,CASSPHSGGATDTQYF,TGTGCCAGCAGCCCGCATAGCGGGGGGGCCACAGATACGCAGTATTTT
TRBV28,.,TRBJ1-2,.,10,CATTLGGYTF,TGTGCCACAACCCTGGGGGGCTACACCTTC
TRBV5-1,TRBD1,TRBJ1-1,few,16,CASSLKPGQGNTEAFF,TGCGCCAGCAGCTTGAAACCGGGACAGGGGAACACTGAAGCTTTCTTT
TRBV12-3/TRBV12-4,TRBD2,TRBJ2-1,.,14,CASSTGTSGNEQFF,TGTGCCAGCAGTACCGGGACTAGCGGCAATGAGCAGTTCTTC
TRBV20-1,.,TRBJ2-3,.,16,CSARDQRIVSTDTQYF,TGCAGTGCTAGAGATCAAAGGATAGTAAGCACAGATACGCAGTATTTT
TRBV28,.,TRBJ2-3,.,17,CASTIRDSSSSTDTQYF,TGTGCCAGCACCATTCGGGACTCAAGTTCTAGCACAGATACGCAGTATTTT
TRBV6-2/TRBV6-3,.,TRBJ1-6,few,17,CASSYSDGIRGDSPLHF,TGTGCCAGCAGTTACTCGGACGGGATCAGGGGCGACTCACCCCTCCACTTT
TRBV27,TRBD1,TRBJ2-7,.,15,CASSQQGAFSYEQYF,TGTGCCAGCTCGCAGCAGGGGGCCTTCTCCTACGAGCAGTACTTC
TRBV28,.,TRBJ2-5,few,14,CASSPGVVQETQYF,TGTGCCAGCAGCCCAGGGGTTGTTCAAGAGACCCAGTACTTC
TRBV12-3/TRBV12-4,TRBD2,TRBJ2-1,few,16,CASSLFAPAGGSEQFF,TGTGCCAGCAGTTTATTCGCTCCCGCCGGGGGGAGTGAGCAGTTCTTC
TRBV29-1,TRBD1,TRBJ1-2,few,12,CSVYQGAYGYTF,TGCAGCGTTTACCAGGGGGCGTATGGCTACACCTTC
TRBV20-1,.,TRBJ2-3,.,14,CSATTTRSTDTQYF,TGCAGTGCAACGACTACGAGAAGCACAGATACGCAGTATTTT
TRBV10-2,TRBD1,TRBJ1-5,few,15,CASSFTGEGNQPQHF,TGCGCCAGCAGTTTTACAGGGGAGGGCAATCAGCCCCAGCATTTT
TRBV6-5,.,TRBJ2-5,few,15,CASTRGTAEQETQYF,TGTGCCAGCACCCGGGGGACAGCCGAACAAGAGACCCAGTACTTC
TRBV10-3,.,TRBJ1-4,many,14,CAISTGFLNEKLFF,TGTGCCATCAGTACAGGGTTTTTAAATGAAAAACTGTTTTTT
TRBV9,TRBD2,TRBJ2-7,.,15,CASSNGEGSVGEQYF,TGTGCCAGCAGCAATGGGGAGGGCTCAGTGGGGGAGCAGTACTTC
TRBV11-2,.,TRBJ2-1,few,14,CASSFTSAYNEQFF,TGTGCCAGCAGCTTCACCTCGGCCTACAATGAGCAGTTCTTC
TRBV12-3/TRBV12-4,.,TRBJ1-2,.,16,CASSLVGGLGDYGYTF,TGTGCCAGCAGTTTAGTGGGGGGGCTAGGAGACTATGGCTACACCTTC
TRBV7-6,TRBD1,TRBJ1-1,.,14,CASSVQGARTEAFF,TGTGCCAGCAGCGTACAGGGGGCTAGGACTGAAGCTTTCTTT
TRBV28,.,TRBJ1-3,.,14,CASRPPGGGNTIYF,TGTGCCAGCAGACCACCGGGAGGAGGAAACACCATATATTTT
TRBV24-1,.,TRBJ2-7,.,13,CATSDDRSYEQYF,TGTGCCACCAGTGATGACCGCTCCTACGAGCAGTACTTC
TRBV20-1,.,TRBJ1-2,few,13,CSARGATSKSYTF,TGCAGTGCTAGGGGGGCCACCAGCAAAAGCTACACCTTC
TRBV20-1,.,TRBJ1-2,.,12,CSAREYNYGYTF,TGCAGTGCTAGGGAATATAACTATGGCTACACCTTC